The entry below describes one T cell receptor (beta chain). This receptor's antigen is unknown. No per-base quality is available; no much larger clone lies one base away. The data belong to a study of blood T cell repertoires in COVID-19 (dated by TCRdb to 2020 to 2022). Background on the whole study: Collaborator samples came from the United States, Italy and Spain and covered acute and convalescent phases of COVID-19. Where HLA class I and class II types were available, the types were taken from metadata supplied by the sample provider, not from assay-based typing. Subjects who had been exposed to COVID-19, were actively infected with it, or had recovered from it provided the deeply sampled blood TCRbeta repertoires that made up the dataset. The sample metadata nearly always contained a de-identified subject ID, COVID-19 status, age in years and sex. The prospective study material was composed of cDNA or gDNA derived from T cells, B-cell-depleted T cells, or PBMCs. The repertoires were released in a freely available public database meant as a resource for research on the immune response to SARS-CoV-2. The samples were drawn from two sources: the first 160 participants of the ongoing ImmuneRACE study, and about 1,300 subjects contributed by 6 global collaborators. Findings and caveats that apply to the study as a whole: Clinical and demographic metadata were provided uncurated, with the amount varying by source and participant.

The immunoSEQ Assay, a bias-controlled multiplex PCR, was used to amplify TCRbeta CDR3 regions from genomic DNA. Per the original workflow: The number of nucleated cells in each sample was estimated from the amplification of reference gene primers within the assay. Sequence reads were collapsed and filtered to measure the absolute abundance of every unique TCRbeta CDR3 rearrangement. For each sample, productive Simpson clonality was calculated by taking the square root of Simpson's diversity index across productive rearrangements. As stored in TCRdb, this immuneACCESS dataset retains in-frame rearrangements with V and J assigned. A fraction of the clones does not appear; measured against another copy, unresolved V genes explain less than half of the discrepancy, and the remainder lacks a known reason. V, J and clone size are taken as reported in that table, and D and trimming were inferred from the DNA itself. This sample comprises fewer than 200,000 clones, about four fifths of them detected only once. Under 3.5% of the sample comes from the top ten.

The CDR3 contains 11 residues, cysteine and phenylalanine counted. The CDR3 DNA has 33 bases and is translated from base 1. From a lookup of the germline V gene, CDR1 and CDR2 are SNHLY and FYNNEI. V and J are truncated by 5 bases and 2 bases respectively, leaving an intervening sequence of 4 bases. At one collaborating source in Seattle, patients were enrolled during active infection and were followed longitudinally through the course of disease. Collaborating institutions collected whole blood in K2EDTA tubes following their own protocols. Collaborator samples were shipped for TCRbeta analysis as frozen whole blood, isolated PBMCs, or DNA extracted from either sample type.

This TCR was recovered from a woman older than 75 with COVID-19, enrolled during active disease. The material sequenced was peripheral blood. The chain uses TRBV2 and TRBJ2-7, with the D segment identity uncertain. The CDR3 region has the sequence CASSWPYEQYF. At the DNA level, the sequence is TGTGCCAGCAGTTGGCCCTACGAGCAGTACTTC. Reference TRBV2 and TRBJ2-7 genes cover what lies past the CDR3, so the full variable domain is EPEVTQTPSHQVTQMGQEVILRCVPISNHLYFYWYRQILGQKVEFLVSFYNNEISEKSEIFDDQFSVERPDGSNFTLKIRSTKLEDSAMYFCASSWPYEQYFGPGTRLTVT.